The sequence of this T cell receptor (beta chain) was determined in a study of PD-L1 blockade in urothelial cancer. The sample's time point: peripheral blood 6 weeks after treatment start. Metastatic or locally advanced urothelial carcinoma was present in the patients. The germline V gene encodes CDR1 SGHRS and CDR2 YFSETQ. CDR3 size: 13 residues. V was shortened by 1 base and J by 2 bases, with 6 bases between the two germline ends. The repertoire was sequenced with immunoSEQ multiplex PCR; TCRdb's copy has only in-frame clones and lacks some. The table shows more than 90,000 clones, with roughly 85% occurring only once.

The chain employs TRBV5-1 and TRBJ2-5; D ambiguous. This receptor was identified in a man in his sixties or seventies with urothelial cancer. The sample consisted of PBMCs, taken around atezolizumab (anti-PD-L1) treatment. DNA for the CDR3: TGCGCCAGCAGCTTGAGAACACAAGAGACCCAGTACTTC. This encodes CASSLRTQETQYF.